Following are 26 T cell receptor beta chains from one sample sequenced in a study of cytomegalovirus exposure and HLA in healthy donors. Primers included in the PCR were 60 Vbeta and 13 Jbeta primers. The table came from immunoSEQ multiplex PCR; TCRdb's copy has only in-frame clones and leaves some out. The table records 200,000 to 250,000 clones, more than 75% of them present only once. The specimen was PBMCs. The receptor source for this set is a human donor in good health.

The chain uses TRBV12-2 and TRBJ2-7; the table's D gene call, TRBD2, was not cross checked with the DNA. TRBV12-2 is shown as a pseudogene. The CDR3 totals 11 residues. The CDR3 DNA sequence: TGTGCAAGTCGTCCGGAGCGGGAGAAGTACTTC. This sequence encodes CASRPEREKYF.

The count of this clone is one. The chain recombines TRBV7-9 with TRBJ2-7; D gene uncertain. The CDR3 extends over 17 amino acids. Per the germline V gene, CDR1 is SEHNR and CDR2 is FQNEAQ (reference sequence). Trimming took off 1 base at V and 5 bases at J, with 21 bases between the two ends. The CDR3: CASSLVYDLGREDEQYF. DNA of the CDR3: TGTGCCAGCAGCTTAGTTTATGACCTGGGTCGAGAGGACGAGCAGTACTTC.

This chain links TRBV9 with TRBJ2-7; 9 positions match TRBD2. Unmatched junction bases numbered 14, after V lost 4 bases and J lost 6 bases. CDR3 length: 16 residues. CDR1 is SGDLS, CDR2 YYNGEE, per germline. CDR3 residues: CASSPLAGVFVGEQYF. For the CDR3, the DNA is TGTGCCAGCAGCCCCTTAGCGGGAGTCTTTGTTGGCGAGCAGTACTTC. Filled out from reference TRBV9 and TRBJ2-7, the complete variable domain reads DSGVTQTPKHLITATGQRVTLRCSPRSGDLSVYWYQQSLDQGLQFLIQYYNGEERAKGNILERFSAQQFPDLHSELNLSSLELGDSALYFCASSPLAGVFVGEQYFGPGTRLTVT.

Concerning this clone itself: At one end the junction does not follow the germline gene, possibly because of a read error. The chain uses TRBV7-9 and TRBJ2-7, with a possible D match to TRBD1 (6 bases). CDR3 size: 13 residues. Germline CDR1 and CDR2: SEHNR and FQNEAQ (reference sequence). The CDR3 here is CSSSSTTGYEQYF. In DNA, the CDR3 is TGTTCCAGCAGCTCCACCACAGGGTACGAGCAGTACTTC.

This chain uses TRBV28 with TRBJ2-1; 11 positions match TRBD1. Germline CDR1 MDHEN, CDR2 SYDVKM. The CDR3 extends over 18 amino acids. The J segment lost 4 bases and the V segment lost 3 bases, leaving 11 bases of the junction unmatched. The CDR3 coding sequence is TGTGCCAGCAGTTTCTTGGGGACAGGGGGAACGGGGTACAATGAGCAGTTCTTC. Translation: CASSFLGTGGTGYNEQFF.

The rearrangement links TRBV19 to TRBJ1-1; no definite D call. Trimming removed 3 bases at V and 10 bases at J, with 9 bases between. The CDR3 spans 11 residues. The germline gives CDR1 LNHDA, CDR2 SQIVND (reference sequence). As DNA, the CDR3 is TGTGCCAGTAGTATGACTTATTCAGCTTTCTTT. Translation: CASSMTYSAFF.

Here the CDR3 reads CASSEVGGTGSAINQPQHF. CDR3 DNA sequence: TGTGCCAGCAGTGAAGTCGGCGGTACGGGATCAGCCATCAATCAGCCCCAGCATTTT. The chain employs TRBV6-1 and TRBJ1-5, with D unresolved. Trimming left V 1 base short and J 3 bases short, with 22 bases between. The CDR3 covers 19 residues. The V gene's germline CDR1 is MNHNS and CDR2 SASEGT.

The chain links TRBV21-1 to TRBJ1-1; the D segment call TRBD1 is taken from the table without a DNA check. TRBV21-1 is a known pseudogene. The CDR3 consists of 17 residues. As DNA, the CDR3 is TGTGCCAGCAGCAAAGATTGCCTCGGACAGGGTCCCCCTGAAGCTTTCTTT. Protein product: CASSKDCLGQGPPEAFF.

This chain connects TRBV19 to TRBJ1-4; D might be TRBD1 (6 bases). This CDR3 spans 13 amino acids. Looked up from germline, CDR1 is LNHDA and CDR2 is SQIVND (reference sequence). V shed 9 bases and J shed 5 bases, with 13 bases lying between them. The CDR3 loop reads CASGQLFNEKLFF. The DNA of the CDR3 is TGTGCCAGCGGACAGTTATTCAATGAAAAACTGTTTTTT.

The chain links TRBV6-6 to TRBJ2-5; possibly TRBD1 for D (7 bases). Germline CDR1 MNHNY, CDR2 SVGAGI (reference sequence). The CDR3 length is 14 residues. V lost 2 bases to trimming and J lost 4 bases, with 11 bases between them. This chain's CDR3 is CASSYLQGGETQYF. The CDR3 DNA is TGTGCCAGCAGTTACCTTCAGGGGGGAGAGACCCAGTACTTC.

Here the CDR3 reads CASSGTSGSRYEQYF. Here the CDR3 DNA reads TGTGCCAGCAGTGGGACTAGCGGGAGTCGGTACGAGCAGTACTTC. The chain is built from TRBV6-4 and TRBJ2-7; TRBD2 agrees at 13 bases. The V and J ends lost 4 bases and 4 bases, in that order; junction bases with no gene match: 4. The CDR3 runs 15 residues. The germline CDR1 and CDR2 sequences are MRHNA and SNTAGT.

V usage is TRBV6-5 and J usage is TRBJ1-2; TRBD1 aligns across 10 bases. Germline V lookup: CDR1 MNHEY, CDR2 SVGAGI. With 8 bases clipped from V and 2 bases from J, the junction kept 2 bases outside the gene matches. The CDR3 runs to 13 residues. Here the CDR3 reads CASSTGGNYGYTF. As DNA, the CDR3 is TGTGCCAGCTCGACAGGGGGCAACTATGGCTACACCTTC.

This chain uses TRBV7-6 with TRBJ2-7, with 9 bases aligning to TRBD2. Losses at the gene ends were 5 bases for V and 2 bases for J; bases not matched to a gene: 16. Germline-derived CDR1 and CDR2 are SGHVS and FNYEAQ. This CDR3 is built from 18 residues. Here the CDR3 reads CASSSTHSGTSSTYEQYF. CDR3 DNA: TGTGCCAGCAGCAGCACACACTCCGGGACTAGCAGTACCTACGAGCAGTACTTC.

This chain links TRBV9 with TRBJ2-1; unclear D gene. Trimming left V 0 bases short and J 4 bases short, with 11 bases between. The CDR3 runs to 15 residues. From germline, CDR1 is SGDLS and CDR2 YYNGEE. The CDR3 sequence: CASSVVSDSYNEQFF. DNA of the CDR3: TGTGCCAGCAGCGTAGTGTCCGACTCATACAATGAGCAGTTCTTC. Together with reference TRBV9 and TRBJ2-1, the CDR3 gives the full variable domain: DSGVTQTPKHLITATGQRVTLRCSPRSGDLSVYWYQQSLDQGLQFLIQYYNGEERAKGNILERFSAQQFPDLHSELNLSSLELGDSALYFCASSVVSDSYNEQFFGPGTRLTVL.

This clone was found once. The DNA of the CDR3 is TGTGCCAGCAGCTTTTCCAGGGGGAGTCATCAGCCCCAGCATTTT. This translates into CASSFSRGSHQPQHF. The gene calls are TRBV7-8 and TRBJ1-5; the match to TRBD1 covers 7 bases. The V and J ends lost 3 bases and 5 bases, in that order; junction bases with no gene match: 7. CDR1 and CDR2 from the germline V gene are SGHVS and FQNEAQ. The CDR3 runs to 15 residues.

This clone was observed a few times. The V gene is TRBV11-2, the J gene TRBJ2-7, with 7 bases aligning to TRBD1. Trimming cost V 11 bases and J 2 bases; bases outside gene matches: 21. This CDR3 comprises 17 residues. Germline V lookup: CDR1 SGHAT, CDR2 FQNNGV. CDR3 in DNA: TGTGCCTTATTTGGGACAGATTTAAGGCCTCTCCCCTACGAGCAGTACTTC. Encoded protein: CALFGTDLRPLPYEQYF.

The genes are TRBV5-6 and TRBJ1-5, with a possible D match to TRBD1 (5 bases). Trimming removed 1 base at V and 7 bases at J, with 15 bases between. The germline V gene encodes CDR1 SGHDT and CDR2 YYEEEE. The CDR3 is 15 residues long. The CDR3 reads CASSLTGGDSQPQHF. CDR3 coding DNA: TGTGCCAGCAGCTTGACAGGTGGAGACAGCCAGCCCCAGCATTTT. The variable domain in full, with the rest retrieved from reference TRBV5-6 and TRBJ1-5, is DAGVTQSPTHLIKTRGQQVTLRCSPKSGHDTVSWYQQALGQGPQFIFQYYEEEERQRGNFPDRFSGHQFPNYSSELNVNALLLGDSALYLCASSLTGGDSQPQHFGDGTRLSIL.

The V gene is TRBV12-5, the J gene TRBJ2-1, with 12 bases lining up with TRBD2. This CDR3 has 17 residues. V was pared by 2 bases and J by 5 bases, with 7 bases of the junction left unmatched. Germline assignment: CDR1 LGHNT and CDR2 FRNRAP. CDR3 residues: CASGLYRTSGNNNEQFF. The DNA of the CDR3 is TGTGCTAGTGGTTTGTACCGGACTAGCGGGAACAACAATGAGCAGTTCTTC.

The chain links TRBV2 to TRBJ2-1, with a tentative D call TRBD2 (5 bases). Looked up from germline, CDR1 is SNHLY and CDR2 is FYNNEI. V was trimmed by 4 bases and J by 9 bases, leaving 22 bases between them. The CDR3 is 16 residues long. CDR3 sequence: CASSGRSRVSNGEQFF. The CDR3 coding sequence is TGTGCCAGCAGTGGGCGATCGAGGGTATCTAATGGTGAGCAGTTCTTC.

The V gene is TRBV10-3, the J gene TRBJ2-2, with TRBD2 matching 14 bases. CDR3 size: 18 residues. Germline CDR1 reads ENHRY; CDR2 reads SYGVKD. The V segment lost 5 bases and the J segment 2 bases; nucleotides outside the gene matches: 7. CDR3: CAISPGLAGGENTGELFF. CDR3 in DNA: TGTGCCATCAGTCCCGGACTAGCGGGAGGTGAAAACACCGGGGAGCTGTTTTTT.

As regards this clone: At one end, the junction sequence differs from germline, possibly due to a read error. The J gene is TRBJ1-2, the V gene TRBV7-9, with D unresolved. The germline gives CDR1 SEHNR, CDR2 FQNEAQ (reference sequence). This CDR3 has 12 residues. The chain's CDR3 is CSSSFEGYGYTF. The CDR3, as DNA: TGTTCCAGCAGCTTTGAGGGATATGGCTACACCTTC.

The V gene is TRBV28, the J gene TRBJ1-1; maybe TRBD1 (6 bases). This CDR3 has 18 amino acids. Per germline, CDR1 MDHEN and CDR2 SYDVKM. Trimming removed 2 bases from V and 0 bases from J, with 19 bases in between. The CDR3 protein is CASSLQPWGQVLNTEAFF. The CDR3 DNA follows: TGTGCCAGCAGTTTACAGCCGTGGGGGCAGGTATTGAACACTGAAGCTTTCTTT.

The rearrangement uses TRBV5-1 and TRBJ2-7; possibly TRBD2 for D (6 bases). Germline CDR1 and CDR2: SGHRS and YFSETQ. The CDR3 totals 15 residues. V gave up 4 bases and J gave up 1 base, with 15 bases separating them. CDR3 nucleotide sequence: TGCGCCAGCAGCCTCACCCCGGGAGTTTCCTACGAGCAGTACTTC. Its translation: CASSLTPGVSYEQYF.

The rearrangement links TRBV4-1 to TRBJ2-7; D possibly corresponds to TRBD1 (5 bases). Per germline, CDR1 MGHRA and CDR2 YSYEKL. This CDR3 has 16 amino acids. Trimming removed 4 bases from V and 1 base from J, with 17 bases in between. Here the CDR3 DNA reads TGCGCCAGCAGCCTCTCAAGAAGCAGGGCGTCCTACGAGCAGTACTTC. Its protein product is CASSLSRSRASYEQYF.

This chain connects TRBV28 to TRBJ2-7; D remains ambiguous. CDR3 length equals 11 residues. Per the germline V gene, CDR1 is MDHEN and CDR2 is SYDVKM. Trimming removed 6 bases from V and 6 bases from J, with 9 bases in between. The CDR3: CASSRVGEQYF. DNA of the CDR3: TGTGCCAGCAGCCGGGTGGGCGAGCAGTACTTC. The full variable domain, completed using reference TRBV28 and TRBJ2-7, is DVKVTQSSRYLVKRTGEKVFLECVQDMDHENMFWYRQDPGLGLRLIYFSYDVKMKEKGDIPEGYSVSREKKERFSLILESASTNQTSMYLCASSRVGEQYFGPGTRLTVT.

This rearrangement joins TRBV5-1 to TRBJ2-5, with 7 bases identical to TRBD1. V shed 2 bases, J shed 2 bases, and the junction held 3 bases outside the gene matches. Germline assignment: CDR1 SGHRS and CDR2 YFSETQ. This CDR3 comprises 14 residues. The CDR3 DNA follows: TGCGCCAGCAGCTTTCTGGGACAGCAAGAGACCCAGTACTTC. The encoded protein is CASSFLGQQETQYF.